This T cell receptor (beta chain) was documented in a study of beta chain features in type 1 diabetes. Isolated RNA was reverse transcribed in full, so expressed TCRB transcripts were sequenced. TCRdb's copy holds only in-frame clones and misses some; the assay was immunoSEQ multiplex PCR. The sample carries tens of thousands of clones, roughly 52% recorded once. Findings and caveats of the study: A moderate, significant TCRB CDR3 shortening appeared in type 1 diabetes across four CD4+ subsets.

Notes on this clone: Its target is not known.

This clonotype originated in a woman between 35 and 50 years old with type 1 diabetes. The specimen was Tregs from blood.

This chain's CDR3 is CASSLPKLVDEQFF. CDR3 bases: TGTGCCAGCAGTTTACCCAAACTAGTCGATGAGCAGTTCTTC. The chain links TRBV28 to TRBJ2-1; a weak D match, TRBD2 (5 bases). CDR3 length: 14 residues. CDR1 and CDR2 (germline): MDHEN, SYDVKM. Trimming removed 2 bases at V and 8 bases at J, with 13 bases between.